These 17 T cell receptor beta chains were sequenced from one sample in a study of identical twins. One entry per CDR3 protein, called by TCRdb with MiXCR from the 5' RACE reads. This table holds 350,000 to 600,000 distinct CDR3 sequences, 12% to 15% found once. Another study also made use of these data, one on yellow fever vaccine responses in identical twins.

Sequencing was done on a sample of CD4+ T cells sorted from blood. Receptor source: a woman aged 18 to 35 in good health.

This chain links TRBV14 with TRBJ2-5; possible D gene TRBD2, 7 bases. In germline, CDR1 is SGHDN, CDR2 FVKESK. Trimming left V 4 bases short and J 7 bases short, with 22 bases between. The CDR3 loop spans 16 amino acids. In DNA, the CDR3 is TGTGCCAGCAGCCTGACGGGGGGCTCTCGGCTGGGGACCCAGTACTTC. Translation: CASSLTGGSRLGTQYF.

CDR3 protein: CASSRPLRYSSPLHF. The CDR3 coding sequence is TGTGCCAGCAGTCGCCCCCTCCGCTACAGTTCACCCCTCCACTTT. The rearrangement links TRBV6-1 to TRBJ1-6; D unclear. This CDR3 spans 15 amino acids. The germline gives CDR1 MNHNS, CDR2 SASEGT. The V gene lost 5 bases and the J gene lost 9 bases, with 17 bases spanning the gap.

The chain recombines TRBV11-3 with TRBJ2-2; D is uncertain. This CDR3 comprises 14 residues. The V end was cut by 0 bases, the J end by 5 bases, with 7 bases between. In germline, CDR1 is SGHNT, CDR2 YENEEA. Here the CDR3 reads CASSLEGWTGELFF. The CDR3, as DNA: TGTGCCAGCAGCTTAGAAGGATGGACCGGGGAGCTGTTTTTT.

This clonotype was picked up a small number of times. The chain joins TRBV27 to TRBJ2-3; 7 bases map to TRBD1. The V and J ends lost 5 bases and 6 bases, in that order; junction bases with no gene match: 5. CDR3 size: 13 residues. Germline-derived CDR1 and CDR2 are MNHEY and SMNVEV (reference sequence). The chain's CDR3 is CASSPKTGDTQYF. The CDR3 nucleotides are TGTGCCAGCAGTCCGAAGACAGGGGATACGCAGTATTTT.

In this sample, this clonotype turned up a few times. The chain uses TRBV15 and TRBJ2-5, with TRBD1 identical over 8 bases. The CDR3 is made up of 14 amino acids. Germline trimming cut 5 bases from V and 5 bases from J; bases unmatched to any gene: 7. From germline, CDR1 is LNHNV and CDR2 YYDKDF (reference sequence). The CDR3 here is CATSPGQGSETQYF. DNA of the CDR3: TGTGCCACCAGCCCCGGACAGGGATCGGAGACCCAGTACTTC.

The sample holds a few counts of this clonotype. The V call is TRBV15, the J call TRBJ2-7; 7 nucleotides match TRBD1. From germline, CDR1 is LNHNV and CDR2 YYDKDF (reference sequence). There are 15 residues in the CDR3. V lost 1 base to trimming and J lost 2 bases; unmatched junction nucleotides: 5. The CDR3 DNA sequence: TGTGCCACCAGCAGAGGAAGGGGGCCTACCTACGAGCAGTACTTC. Protein product: CATSRGRGPTYEQYF. Complete variable domain (other parts from reference TRBV15 and TRBJ2-7): DAMVIQNPRYQVTQFGKPVTLSCSQTLNHNVMYWYQQKSSQAPKLLFHYYDKDFNNEADTPDNFQSRRPNTSFCFLDIRSPGLGDTAMYLCATSRGRGPTYEQYFGPGTRLTVT.

The table lists this clonotype with a few counts. The chain joins TRBV18 to TRBJ2-1; 8 bases match TRBD1. With 8 bases clipped from V and 5 bases from J, the junction kept 5 bases outside the gene matches. CDR3 length equals 13 residues. The germline CDR1 and CDR2 sequences are KGHSH and LQKENI. CDR3 loop: CASGTGGNNEQFF. The CDR3 DNA is TGTGCCAGCGGAACAGGGGGGAACAATGAGCAGTTCTTC.

The sample holds a few counts of this clonotype. The CDR3 DNA follows: TGTGCCAGCAGCGTAGAATCGGGGGGGCCGAGTGTGGAGCAGTACTTC. Translated: CASSVESGGPSVEQYF. The chain uses TRBV9 and TRBJ2-7, with 8 bases matching TRBD2. The V segment lost 0 bases and the J segment 7 bases; nucleotides outside the gene matches: 12. Germline V gene data show CDR1 as SGDLS and CDR2 as YYNGEE. CDR3 length: 16 residues. Looking up the rest from reference TRBV9 and TRBJ2-7 gives the full variable domain: DSGVTQTPKHLITATGQRVTLRCSPRSGDLSVYWYQQSLDQGLQFLIQYYNGEERAKGNILERFSAQQFPDLHSELNLSSLELGDSALYFCASSVESGGPSVEQYFGPGTRLTVT.

There are many counts of this clonotype. V and J are TRBV7-9 and TRBJ2-1; TRBD2 matches at 9 bases. Unmatched junction bases numbered 16, after V lost 7 bases and J lost 6 bases. Per the germline V gene, CDR1 is SEHNR and CDR2 is FQNEAQ (reference sequence). This CDR3 contains 17 residues. The CDR3 loop reads CASISQRSGRWVNEQFF. The CDR3 coding sequence is TGTGCCAGCATCTCCCAAAGAAGCGGGAGGTGGGTCAATGAGCAGTTCTTC.

The chain couples TRBV20-1 to TRBJ2-1, with D maybe TRBD2 (5 bases). CDR3 length: 15 amino acids. In germline, CDR1 is DFQATT, CDR2 SNEGSKA (reference sequence). The V end was cut by 2 bases, the J end by 2 bases, with 13 bases between. CDR3 in amino acids: CSARIEPEAYNEQFF. In nucleotides, the CDR3 is TGCAGTGCTAGAATAGAGCCGGAGGCCTACAATGAGCAGTTCTTC.

The chain couples TRBV20-1 to TRBJ2-7; possible D gene TRBD1, 6 bases. V was trimmed by 3 bases and J by 9 bases, leaving 18 bases between them. Germline V lookup: CDR1 DFQATT, CDR2 SNEGSKA (reference sequence). This CDR3 has 13 residues. DNA for the CDR3: TGCAGTGCTAGGGCTTTGGACAGCGCTGGGCAGTACTTC. It specifies CSARALDSAGQYF.

This clonotype was detected a few times. The rearrangement joins TRBV5-1 to TRBJ2-1; D remains ambiguous. V lost 5 bases and J lost 9, with 12 bases in between. The CDR3 runs 12 residues. Per the germline V gene, CDR1 is SGHRS and CDR2 is YFSETQ. The CDR3 sequence: CASSPALGEQFF. The CDR3, as DNA: TGCGCCAGCAGTCCAGCACTGGGTGAGCAGTTCTTC. Combining the CDR3 with reference TRBV5-1 and TRBJ2-1 gives the whole variable domain KAGVTQTPRYLIKTRGQQVTLSCSPISGHRSVSWYQQTPGQGLQFLFEYFSETQRNKGNFPGRFSGRQFSNSRSEMNVSTLELGDSALYLCASSPALGEQFFGPGTRLTVL.

This clonotype was observed a handful of times. V is TRBV29-1 and J is TRBJ2-1, with 9 bases lining up with TRBD2. With 2 bases clipped from V and 2 bases from J, the junction kept 7 bases outside the gene matches. The germline CDR1 and CDR2 sequences are SQVTM and ANQGSEA. CDR3 length: 16 amino acids. The CDR3, as DNA: TGCAGCGTTGAATCCTTAGCGGGAGTCGCCTACAATGAGCAGTTCTTC. Translating gives CSVESLAGVAYNEQFF.

The chain links TRBV19 to TRBJ2-1; 9 bases are a match to TRBD2. There are 15 residues in the CDR3. Germline CDR1 LNHDA, CDR2 SQIVND (reference sequence). V dropped 3 bases and J dropped 4; count of bases not matched to a gene: 4. The CDR3 DNA sequence: TGTGCCAGTAGTATTCTAGGACTAGCGTACAATGAGCAGTTCTTC. Its protein is CASSILGLAYNEQFF.

This clonotype was observed at least ten times. The J gene is TRBJ2-7, the V gene TRBV10-1; weak D call: TRBD1 (6 bases). Trimming removed 0 bases from V and 6 bases from J, with 9 bases in between. CDR1 WNHNN and CDR2 SYGVQD come from the germline V gene (reference sequence). The CDR3 runs to 13 residues. This CDR3 reads CASSESIRGEQYF. The CDR3 DNA follows: TGCGCCAGCAGTGAGTCGATCAGGGGCGAGCAGTACTTC.

The chain has TRBV6-2 or TRBV6-3 and TRBJ1-1; 8 bases map to TRBD1. J lost 1 base, V lost 2 bases, and 6 bases had no gene match. Germline V gene lookup returns CDR1 MNHEY and CDR2 SVGEGT. This CDR3 is built from 16 residues. The DNA of the CDR3 is TGTGCCAGCAGTTACCTACAGGGGGGTGCGAACACTGAAGCTTTCTTT. Its translation: CASSYLQGGANTEAFF.

This clonotype has just a few counts. The chain recombines TRBV5-1 with TRBJ1-1; D perhaps matches TRBD1 (5 bases). The germline CDR1 and CDR2 sequences are SGHRS and YFSETQ. Trimming took 1 base from V and 1 from J, leaving 14 bases between them. There are 16 residues in the CDR3. The CDR3 DNA reads as TGCGCCAGCAGCTTGTATGGGGGGTCCGGGAACACTGAAGCTTTCTTT. Its translation is CASSLYGGSGNTEAFF.